This T cell receptor beta chain is drawn from a study of CD8 T cells in Susac syndrome (dated by TCRdb to between 2018 and 2021). For the study in its entirety: Repertoire sequencing was used to test whether CD8+ T cell activation and differentiation in Susac syndrome was antigen driven.

High-throughput TCR beta sequencing profiled peripheral blood CD8+ and CD4+ T cells from healthy donors, Susac syndrome patients and multiple sclerosis patients. Multiple sclerosis controls were treatment-naive patients with stable or active relapsing-remitting disease fulfilling revised McDonald criteria. Bulk CD8+ and CD4+ T cells were purified by magnetic negative isolation, while CD8+ TEMRA cells were enriched using FACS. Blood was drawn into EDTA tubes, processed within 24 hours, and PBMCs were isolated by density gradient centrifugation. PBMCs intended for TCR sequencing were cryopreserved in liquid nitrogen and were subsequently thawed in a 37 degrees C water bath. The sorted or isolated CD4+, CD8+ and CD8+ TEMRA cells reached a purity of at least 90%. RNA was extracted with the RNeasy kit and roughly 0.5 to 1 ug was reverse transcribed using random hexamers. The immunoSEQ multiplex PCR assay, which covers 54 Vbeta and 13 Jbeta segments, was used to amplify TCR beta CDR3 regions. Bias from PCR amplification was corrected by using a synthetic template baseline for primer optimization and for computational correction. Per the source publication's procedure: Reads were annotated to V, D and J genes per IMGT and analyzed with immunoSEQ Analyzer, keeping only productive sequences. To calculate clonality, Shannon entropy was normalized by log2 of the number of productive unique sequences and then subtracted from one. Public and private clones were assessed among the 100 most prevalent clones of each patient and control. Clones were defined as Susac-specific if absent from the healthy and MS cohorts, from some 1,000 published viral clones and from other ImmuneACCESS disease sequences. TCRdb itself trimmed the public reads at Q25 with fastp, ran MiXCR and retained productive beta chains. Every distinct CDR3 protein forms one entry, paired with its most common genes and DNA. These V and J calls derive from TCRdb rather than the authors' analysis. The sample table records over 150,000 distinct CDR3 sequences; around 96% of these occur just once. Just under 0.095% of the sample belongs to the ten largest clones.

CDR3 length: 14 amino acids, cysteine to phenylalanine. Kept here is only the CDR3 DNA, which spans 42 bases and is read in frame from base 1. At the junction V is shortened by 4 bases and J by 3 bases, with 11 bases in between. As encoded in the germline V gene, CDR1 is SGHRS while CDR2 is YFSETQ. Details on this clonotype: This receptor's antigen is unknown. No much larger clone is present one base from it, and per-base qualities are unavailable.

Broad study findings and their caveats: The number of individuals in the TCR sequencing and HLA analysis was recognized as being relatively small.

This clonotype originated in a human donor with multiple sclerosis. This chain joins TRBV5-1 to TRBJ2-4; TRBD2 could be the D gene, as 5 bases match. The sequenced sample consisted of CD4+ T cells from PBMCs. The DNA is as follows: TGCGCCAGCAGCCTGGGAGCCGGCAAAAACATTCAGTACTTC. Its translation is CASSLGAGKNIQYF.